These 3 T cell receptor beta chains were sequenced from one sample in a study of tumor-infiltrating lymphocytes in primary liver carcinoma. Constant-region priming of approximately 500 ng total RNA yielded TCR beta cDNA. Libraries covering TCR beta were generated through three nested multiplex PCR rounds (using a slightly modified ARM-PCR). Use of TRBV1-TRBV30 forward primers with a C-beta reverse primer characterized the first two PCR rounds, which lasted about 10 cycles each. TCRdb independently ran MiXCR on the multiplex PCR reads; one entry per CDR3 protein. The sample shows roughly 40,000 distinct CDR3 sequences, approximately 82% of them seen only once. Without any cell sorting, about 20-31 mg of bulk tissue yielded co-extracted RNA and DNA. Material: tumor-adjacent normal liver tissue. The source of these receptors is a woman in her 30s with primary liver carcinoma and hepatitis B virus infection.

This clonotype was recorded once. The gene calls are TRBV20-1 and TRBJ2-4; 7 bases agree with TRBD2. With V trimmed by 5 bases and J by 9 bases, 7 bases remained unmatched. The CDR3 contains 12 residues. Germline V lookup: CDR1 DFQATT, CDR2 SNEGSKA (reference sequence). The DNA of the CDR3 is TGCAGTGCTGAACGCGGGAGAGGCATTCAGTACTTC. Translation: CSAERGRGIQYF.

Concerning this clonotype itself: Germline and junction disagree at one end, which may indicate a read error. V gene TRBV29-1 combines with J gene TRBJ2-7; D uncertain. Germline CDR1 and CDR2: SQVTM and ANQGSEA. The CDR3 contains 13 residues. CDR3 nucleotide sequence: TGCAGCGTTGAAGGGGCAGTCTCCTGCGAGCAGTACTTC. Protein: CSVEGAVSCEQYF.

The V call is TRBV12-3 or TRBV12-4, the J call TRBJ2-2, with D perhaps TRBD1 (6 bases). The germline V and J ends were trimmed by 2 bases and 4 bases, with 11 bases remaining between them. This CDR3 comprises 15 residues. The CDR3 bases are TGTGCCAGCAGTTTAATTAGGGGGAGCACCGGGGAGCTGTTTTTT. Translating gives CASSLIRGSTGELFF.